This paragraph reports one TCR beta chain. This clone's antigen is unknown. No per-base quality is available; no much larger clone lies one base away. This record belongs to a study of blood T cell repertoires in COVID-19 (TCRdb year 2020). About the study as a whole: Collaborator samples came from the United States, Italy and Spain and covered acute and convalescent phases of COVID-19. The repertoires were released in a freely available public database intended as a resource for research on the immune response to SARS-CoV-2. Nearly every sample came with metadata listing a de-identified subject ID, COVID-19 status, age in years and sex. The dataset comprised deeply sampled blood TCRbeta repertoires from subjects exposed to, actively infected with, or recovered from COVID-19. The samples were drawn from two sources: the first 160 participants of the ongoing ImmuneRACE study, and 950 to 1,500 subjects contributed by 6 global collaborators. Where HLA class I and class II types were available, the types were taken from metadata supplied by the sample provider, not from assay-based typing. The prospective study material was composed of cDNA or gDNA derived from T cells, B-cell-depleted T cells, or PBMCs.

TCRbeta CDR3 regions were amplified from genomic DNA by means of the immunoSEQ Assay, a bias-controlled multiplex PCR. In the original analysis: Within the assay, amplification of reference gene primers was used to estimate how many nucleated cells each sample contained. To quantify the absolute abundance of each unique TCRbeta CDR3 rearrangement, sequence reads were collapsed and filtered. For each sample, productive Simpson clonality was calculated as the square root of Simpson's diversity index over productive rearrangements. TCRdb stores this immuneACCESS table with in-frame sequences only. Part of the clones is absent; in the studies checked, under half of the shortfall reflects unresolved V genes, and no reason is known for the rest. D and trimming were read from the DNA, whereas the V and J calls and clone size are those reported in that table. This sample comprises roughly 300,000 clones, approximately 90% of them detected only once. The ten largest account for 6.5% to 8% of the sample.

Results the study describes overall, beyond this receptor: Clinical and demographic metadata were provided uncurated, with the amount varying by source and participant.

At one collaborating source in Seattle, patients were enrolled during active infection and were followed longitudinally through the course of disease. Whole blood was collected in K2EDTA tubes by collaborating institutions according to the institutions' own protocols. For TCRbeta analysis, collaborator samples were shipped as frozen whole blood, as isolated PBMCs, or as DNA extracted from either sample type. Sequences SGHDN (CDR1) and FVKESK (CDR2) are obtained from the germline V gene. V gives up 0 bases and J gives up 4 bases, and the segment between their germline ends measures 6 bases. The CDR3 runs 13 amino acids, cysteine and phenylalanine included. CDR3 DNA only is kept here, 39 bases in frame from base 1.

The sequenced sample consisted of peripheral blood. This TCR came from a woman in her twenties or thirties with COVID-19, enrolled during active disease. Recombination joined TRBV14 with TRBJ1-1, with no reliable assignment of the D segment. In nucleotide form, the sequence is TGTGCCAGCAGCCAAGAACGAGGCACTGAAGCTTTCTTT. This yields the protein CASSQERGTEAFF.